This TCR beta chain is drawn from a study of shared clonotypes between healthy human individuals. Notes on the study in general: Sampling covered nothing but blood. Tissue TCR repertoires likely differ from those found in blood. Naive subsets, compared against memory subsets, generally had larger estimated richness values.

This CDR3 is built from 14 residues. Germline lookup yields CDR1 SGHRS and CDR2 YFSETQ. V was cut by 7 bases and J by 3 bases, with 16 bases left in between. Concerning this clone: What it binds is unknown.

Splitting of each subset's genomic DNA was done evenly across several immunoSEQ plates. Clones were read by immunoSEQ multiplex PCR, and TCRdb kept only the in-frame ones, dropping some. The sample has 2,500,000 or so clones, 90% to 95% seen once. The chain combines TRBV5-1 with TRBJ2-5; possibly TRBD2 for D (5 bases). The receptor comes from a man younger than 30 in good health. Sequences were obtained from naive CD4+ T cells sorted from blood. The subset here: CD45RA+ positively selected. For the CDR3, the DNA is TGCGCCAGCTCAGAGGACTCAATGAAAGAGACCCAGTACTTC. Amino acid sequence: CASSEDSMKETQYF.